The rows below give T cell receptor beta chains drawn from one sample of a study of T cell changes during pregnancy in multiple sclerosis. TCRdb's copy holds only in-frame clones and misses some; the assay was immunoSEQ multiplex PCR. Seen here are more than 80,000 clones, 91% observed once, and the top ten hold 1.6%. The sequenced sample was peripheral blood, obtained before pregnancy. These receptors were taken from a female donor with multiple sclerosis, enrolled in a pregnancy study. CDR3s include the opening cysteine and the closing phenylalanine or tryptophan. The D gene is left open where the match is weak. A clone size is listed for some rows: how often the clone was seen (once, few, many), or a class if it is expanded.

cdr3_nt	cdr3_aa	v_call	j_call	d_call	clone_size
TGTGCCAGCAGCCCTAGGACAGATACGCAGTATTTT	CASSPRTDTQYF	TRBV7-2	TRBJ2-3	-	-
TGTGCCAGCAGTTATAGTCGGGAGTCCCGAGATACGCAGTATTTT	CASSYSRESRDTQYF	TRBV6-5	TRBJ2-3	-	-
TGTGCCAGCAGCGGTAAATCTGTCGGGGGGCGGTTGGTCACTGAAGCTTTCTTT	CASSGKSVGGRLVTEAFF	TRBV11-3	TRBJ1-1	-	-
TGTGCCAGCAGCTTAACGTTCGGGGTTGGCTACACCTTC	CASSLTFGVGYTF	TRBV7-3	TRBJ1-2	-	-
TGCGCCAGCAGTCGGACAGGGCCTCAACGGAACACTGAAGCTTTCTTT	CASSRTGPQRNTEAFF	TRBV10-1	TRBJ1-1	TRBD1	few
TGTGCCAGCAGCCTTTTAGGACTAGGGGATACGCAGTATTTT	CASSLLGLGDTQYF	TRBV7-2	TRBJ2-3	TRBD2	-
TGTGCCAGCAGTCCCCCCCCGGGACTAGCGGTCAATGAGCAGTTCTTC	CASSPPPGLAVNEQFF	TRBV27	TRBJ2-1	TRBD2	-
TGCGCCAGCAGCCAAGATGATAGAATCCATCAGCCCCAGCATTTT	CASSQDDRIHQPQHF	TRBV4-1	TRBJ1-5	-	-
TGTGCCAGCAGCTTGTCTGCGGGGGGCTCTTACAATGAGCAGTTCTTC	CASSLSAGGSYNEQFF	TRBV5-5	TRBJ2-1	TRBD2	-
TGTGCCAGTAGTATAGATTCGCTCCCCGGGACTCCCCACACAGATACGCAGTATTTT	CASSIDSLPGTPHTDTQYF	TRBV19	TRBJ2-3	-	-
TGTGCCAGCAGTGGGGACAGGGTACGTTTCTCCGAGCTCGAGCAGTACTTC	CASSGDRVRFSELEQYF	TRBV6-1	TRBJ2-7	TRBD1	-
TGTGCCAGCAGCCCCAGGCTTACAGCGGGGGGCCCCGAGACCCAGTACTTC	CASSPRLTAGGPETQYF	TRBV7-2	TRBJ2-5	TRBD2	-
TGCGCCAGCAGCTCCATGACAGGGCTTGTTGAAGCTTTCTTT	CASSSMTGLVEAFF	TRBV5-1	TRBJ1-1	TRBD1	-
TGTGCCAGCAGCTTACAGGCCTCCTACGAGCAGTACTTC	CASSLQASYEQYF	TRBV11-3	TRBJ2-7	-	-
TGTGCCAGTAGCGACAAGACCAGCTACCCCGACAATGAGCAGTTCTTC	CASSDKTSYPDNEQFF	TRBV19	TRBJ2-1	-	-
TGTGCCAGCGCAACACAGGGTTCCTACGAGCAGTACTTC	CASATQGSYEQYF	TRBV7-2	TRBJ2-7	-	-
TGTGCCAGCAGTGATACAGAGAACACTGAAGCTTTCTTT	CASSDTENTEAFF	TRBV6-4	TRBJ1-1	-	few
TGCGCCAGCAGCCAAGATAGGGGCACCCAAGAGACCCAGTACTTC	CASSQDRGTQETQYF	TRBV4-3	TRBJ2-5	-	-
TGTGCCAGCAGGCCAACAGGGGGCACTGAAGCTTTCTTT	CASRPTGGTEAFF	TRBV27	TRBJ1-1	TRBD1	-
TGTGCCAGCAGTTATAACCGCAGGCGTCTCGGAGATACGCAGTATTTT	CASSYNRRRLGDTQYF	TRBV28	TRBJ2-3	-	once
TGTGCCAGCAGCATCTCTTCGAACTATGGCTACACCTTC	CASSISSNYGYTF	TRBV14	TRBJ1-2	-	-
TGTGCCAGCAGCCTACCTGGTCTAGCGGATTACAATGAGCAGTTCTTC	CASSLPGLADYNEQFF	TRBV5-6	TRBJ2-1	TRBD2	-
TGTGCCAGCACCTCATTCCCAGGGGTTAACAACGAGCAGTACTTC	CASTSFPGVNNEQYF	TRBV2	TRBJ2-7	-	-
TGTGCCATCAGTGTCCTAGCGGGAGGTTTGTATAATGAGCAGTTCTTC	CAISVLAGGLYNEQFF	TRBV10-3	TRBJ2-1	TRBD2	-
TGTGCCAGCAGCCGAGGACAGAGCTATGGCTACACCTTC	CASSRGQSYGYTF	TRBV9	TRBJ1-2	-	-
TGTGCCAGCTCACCACAGGCGGGGGTGCTAGCCAAAAACATTCAGTACTTC	CASSPQAGVLAKNIQYF	TRBV18	TRBJ2-4	TRBD2	-
TGCGCCAGCAGCTTGGCCGCGGGCGAGCAGTACTTC	CASSLAAGEQYF	TRBV5-1	TRBJ2-7	-	-
TGTGCCAGCAGCAAAGACAGGGGTGAGATCGACGAGCAGTACTTC	CASSKDRGEIDEQYF	TRBV21-1	TRBJ2-7	-	-
TGTGCCAGTAGCCTCGACAGGCCCCTGAAGGATGGCTACACCTTC	CASSLDRPLKDGYTF	TRBV19	TRBJ1-2	-	-
TGTGCCAGCACCGGGGGGATCGGGAGACGGGCTTTCTTT	CASTGGIGRRAFF	TRBV5-8	TRBJ1-1	-	-
TGTGCCAGCAGTGGGGAACTAGCGGGATTGGGCGAGCAGTTCTTC	CASSGELAGLGEQFF	TRBV2	TRBJ2-1	TRBD2	-
TGTGCCAGCAGCCCCCCGCCTCAGGGGATGAACACTGAAGCTTTCTTT	CASSPPPQGMNTEAFF	TRBV5-4	TRBJ1-1	-	-
TGTGCCAGCAGCTTAGAAGGACTAGCGGGAGGTACGGGGGAGCAGTACTTC	CASSLEGLAGGTGEQYF	TRBV13	TRBJ2-7	TRBD2	once
TGTGCCAGCAGCTTAGAGAGGAATCAGCCCCAGCATTTT	CASSLERNQPQHF	TRBV7-2	TRBJ1-5	-	-
TGTGCCAGCAGCCTCAAGAGGAACACTGAAGCTTTCTTT	CASSLKRNTEAFF	TRBV7-3	TRBJ1-1	-	-
TGTGCCAGCAGCCCGGGACAGGGGAATTCACCCCTCCACTTT	CASSPGQGNSPLHF	TRBV5-6	TRBJ1-6	TRBD1	-
TGTGCCAGCAGCTTACCGCGACTGGGAGAGACCCAGTACTTC	CASSLPRLGETQYF	TRBV7-8	TRBJ2-5	-	-
TGCAGCGACGGAGGGAATACGCAGTATTTT	CSDGGNTQYF	TRBV29-1	TRBJ2-3	-	-
TGTGCCAGCAGCTTCGGGGGGCAGGGGAACACTGAAGCTTTCTTT	CASSFGGQGNTEAFF	TRBV5-6	TRBJ1-1	-	-
TGTGCCAGCAGCTTGGTTGGGGAGTCTGGAAACACCATATATTTT	CASSLVGESGNTIYF	TRBV5-4	TRBJ1-3	-	once
TGTGCCTGGAGTGTCGGGGGGGCTGAAAAACTGTTTTTT	CAWSVGGAEKLFF	TRBV30	TRBJ1-4	-	once
TGTGCCAGCAGCCCCGGGACAGGGGCTATTACGAGCTATGGCTACACCTTC	CASSPGTGAITSYGYTF	TRBV7-6	TRBJ1-2	TRBD1	-
TGTGCCAGCAGCTCACAGATGACGGAGACCCAGTACTTC	CASSSQMTETQYF	TRBV5-6	TRBJ2-5	-	few
TGTGCCATCAGTGAAGGGCAGGGAAGATCACCCCTCCACTTT	CAISEGQGRSPLHF	TRBV10-3	TRBJ1-6	-	-
TGTGCCAGCAGTATAGGGGACAGGGGAGTCGACGAGCAGTACTTC	CASSIGDRGVDEQYF	TRBV27	TRBJ2-7	TRBD1	-
TGTGCCAGTAGGGGACAGGGGAACACTGAAGCTTTCTTT	CASRGQGNTEAFF	TRBV7-3	TRBJ1-1	TRBD1	once
TGTGCCAGCAACGAAAACAGTAACGAAGGCCAACAGTATTTT	CASNENSNEGQQYF	TRBV28	TRBJ2-3	-	-
TGTGCCAGCAGTAGCGGGGAGAACACAGATACGCAGTATTTT	CASSSGENTDTQYF	TRBV7-3	TRBJ2-3	TRBD2	-
TGTGCCAGCAGCTTACGGGTTAACACAGATACGCAGTATTTT	CASSLRVNTDTQYF	TRBV7-2	TRBJ2-3	-	-
TGCGCCAGCAGCCAAGGGAGCGAAGAGACCCAGTACTTC	CASSQGSEETQYF	TRBV4-1	TRBJ2-5	-	-
TGTGCCAGCAGTGGCTCGGGGGGGCCTGGAGAGACCCAGTACTTC	CASSGSGGPGETQYF	TRBV2	TRBJ2-5	TRBD2	-
TGTGCCAGTAGAAAAACAGGGGGCGAGGCGACCCAGTACTTC	CASRKTGGEATQYF	TRBV19	TRBJ2-5	TRBD1	-
TGTGCCAGCAGTTACGGGGGCCCGAATTCACCCCTCCACTTT	CASSYGGPNSPLHF	TRBV6-5	TRBJ1-6	-	-
TGTGCCAGCATACTAGACAGGGGCCACACAGATACGCAGTATTTT	CASILDRGHTDTQYF	TRBV18	TRBJ2-3	TRBD1	-
TGCAGCGTTGGTCTAGCGGGCAACTACAATGAGCAGTTCTTC	CSVGLAGNYNEQFF	TRBV29-1	TRBJ2-1	TRBD2	-
TGCAGCATCATACAGGGGAACACTGAAGCTTTCTTT	CSIIQGNTEAFF	TRBV29-1	TRBJ1-1	-	few
TGTGCCAGCAGCTCACAGGGTTACGAGCAGTACTTC	CASSSQGYEQYF	TRBV7-2	TRBJ2-7	-	-
TGCGCCAGCAGCCGGGGTTCAAACGTTGGGGGCCAAAACACTGAAGCTTTCTTT	CASSRGSNVGGQNTEAFF	TRBV4-3	TRBJ1-1	-	-
TGTGCCAGCAGCTTCCAGAGCGGAGGCACTGAAGCTTTCTTT	CASSFQSGGTEAFF	TRBV7-9	TRBJ1-1	-	once